Here is one T cell receptor (beta chain) with its context. The data originate from a study of CD8 T cells in ankylosing spondylitis. In TCRdb, the 5' RACE reads were re-called with MiXCR into one record per CDR3 protein. The sample yields roughly 130,000 distinct CDR3 sequences, roughly 8% seen once. The source material was synovial fluid, either unsorted or a sorted T cell fraction (not recorded which). The TCR originated in a male donor with ankylosing spondylitis.

The CDR3 bases are TGCGCCAGCAGCGCCAACCACCAGGGGGCGGATTTCGGCTACACCTTC. It is translated as CASSANHQGADFGYTF. V and J are TRBV5-1 and TRBJ1-2, with 8 bases identical to TRBD1. Germline lookup yields CDR1 SGHRS and CDR2 YFSETQ. Trimming at V came to 4 bases and at J to 8 bases, leaving 16 bases not matched to a gene. This CDR3 contains 16 residues.